These T cell receptor beta chains were read from a single sample in a study of T cell changes during pregnancy in multiple sclerosis. Using immunoSEQ multiplex PCR, the repertoire was profiled, and TCRdb retains in-frame clones only, with some absent. In the table there are under 40,000 clones, approximately 91% of which are singletons. Sequencing was performed on peripheral blood, taken in the second trimester of pregnancy. All receptors derive from a female donor in good health, enrolled as a control in a pregnancy study. Each CDR3 is given with its conserved first and last residue. A D gene is named only where the DNA matches it firmly. Clone size is not always given. Where it is, it says once, few, many or a class for expanded clones.

cdr3_nt: TGTGCCAGCATCCCCTTCAGACTGTCGGATACGCAGTATTTT
cdr3_aa: CASIPFRLSDTQYF
v_call: TRBV28
clone_size: NA
d_call: NA
j_call: TRBJ2-3

cdr3_nt: TGTGCCAGCAAGACAGGGAATTCACCCCTCCACTTT
cdr3_aa: CASKTGNSPLHF
v_call: TRBV28
clone_size: NA
d_call: TRBD1
j_call: TRBJ1-6

cdr3_nt: TGCGCCAGCAGCCAAGCCGGACACGGTTACACAGATACGCAGTATTTT
cdr3_aa: CASSQAGHGYTDTQYF
v_call: TRBV4-3
clone_size: NA
d_call: NA
j_call: TRBJ2-3

cdr3_nt: TGTGCCAGTAGTATTAAGGAGGGAGTAGGGGCCAACGTCCTGACTTTC
cdr3_aa: CASSIKEGVGANVLTF
v_call: TRBV19
clone_size: NA
d_call: NA
j_call: TRBJ2-6

cdr3_nt: TGTGCCAGCAGCTATGGGACAGGGTGGCAGCCCCAGCATTTT
cdr3_aa: CASSYGTGWQPQHF
v_call: TRBV28
clone_size: NA
d_call: TRBD1
j_call: TRBJ1-5

cdr3_nt: TGTGCCAGTAGTCTCACCCATGACTGGAGTCAGCCCCAGCATTTT
cdr3_aa: CASSLTHDWSQPQHF
v_call: TRBV19
clone_size: NA
d_call: NA
j_call: TRBJ1-5

cdr3_nt: TGTGCCAGCTCACCCACCCACCCAGGGATCGGAGAGCAGTACTTC
cdr3_aa: CASSPTHPGIGEQYF
v_call: TRBV18
clone_size: NA
d_call: NA
j_call: TRBJ2-7

cdr3_nt: TGTGCCAGCAGTGACCCGGGGGGTAGAGGCACAGATACGCAGTATTTT
cdr3_aa: CASSDPGGRGTDTQYF
v_call: TRBV6-1
clone_size: NA
d_call: TRBD2
j_call: TRBJ2-3

cdr3_nt: TGTGCCAGCAGTGATCCAGGGGACGCTGAAGCTTTCTTT
cdr3_aa: CASSDPGDAEAFF
v_call: TRBV25-1
clone_size: NA
d_call: NA
j_call: TRBJ1-1

cdr3_nt: TGCGCCAGCAGCCAAGCGGGAGGGAGTGAAGAGACCCAGTACTTC
cdr3_aa: CASSQAGGSEETQYF
v_call: TRBV4-3
clone_size: NA
d_call: TRBD2
j_call: TRBJ2-5

cdr3_nt: TGTGCCAGCAGCTCACAGGGGCCAGGCACTGAAGCTTTCTTT
cdr3_aa: CASSSQGPGTEAFF
v_call: TRBV5-5
clone_size: NA
d_call: TRBD1
j_call: TRBJ1-1

cdr3_nt: TGTGCCACCAGCAGGCGGCCAACCTCTTCCAATGAGCAGTTCTTC
cdr3_aa: CATSRRPTSSNEQFF
v_call: TRBV15
clone_size: NA
d_call: NA
j_call: TRBJ2-1

cdr3_nt: TGTGCCAGCAGCTCGACAGATAGAACTAATGAAAAACTGTTTTTT
cdr3_aa: CASSSTDRTNEKLFF
v_call: TRBV7-2
clone_size: NA
d_call: NA
j_call: TRBJ1-4

cdr3_nt: TGCGCCAGCAGCTTGGTTGGGCAGGGTTCAGGGCACCCAGATACGCAGTATTTT
cdr3_aa: CASSLVGQGSGHPDTQYF
v_call: TRBV5-1
clone_size: NA
d_call: NA
j_call: TRBJ2-3

cdr3_nt: TGCGCCAGCAGCCAAGATCGGACAGACGAGCAGTACTTC
cdr3_aa: CASSQDRTDEQYF
v_call: TRBV4-3
clone_size: NA
d_call: NA
j_call: TRBJ2-7

cdr3_nt: TGTGCCAGCAGCGACCGGGACAGGGACTACGAGCAGTACTTC
cdr3_aa: CASSDRDRDYEQYF
v_call: TRBV21-1
clone_size: NA
d_call: NA
j_call: TRBJ2-7

cdr3_nt: TGTGCCAGCAGACAAAACAGGGGGCGGAACACTGAAGCTTTCTTT
cdr3_aa: CASRQNRGRNTEAFF
v_call: TRBV7-8
clone_size: NA
d_call: TRBD1
j_call: TRBJ1-1

cdr3_nt: TGTGCCAGCAGTTCGCGGACAGGGATCTCTGAAGCTTTCTTT
cdr3_aa: CASSSRTGISEAFF
v_call: TRBV7-3
clone_size: NA
d_call: TRBD1
j_call: TRBJ1-1

cdr3_nt: TGTGCCAGCAGCGGCCTCGGAGTGGAACTGTTTTTT
cdr3_aa: CASSGLGVELFF
v_call: TRBV7-9
clone_size: NA
d_call: NA
j_call: TRBJ1-4

cdr3_nt: TGTGCCAGCAGCCAAGTCATGGGACAGGGGAACTATGGCTACACCTTC
cdr3_aa: CASSQVMGQGNYGYTF
v_call: TRBV4-2
clone_size: NA
d_call: TRBD1
j_call: TRBJ1-2

cdr3_nt: TGCGCCAGCAGCCAACCTGGACAGGGAGGAAACTATGGCTACACCTTC
cdr3_aa: CASSQPGQGGNYGYTF
v_call: TRBV4-3
clone_size: NA
d_call: TRBD1
j_call: TRBJ1-2

cdr3_nt: TGTGCCAGCAGTTTGGGACAGCCCCACTTTACCGAGCAGTACTTC
cdr3_aa: CASSLGQPHFTEQYF
v_call: TRBV28
clone_size: NA
d_call: TRBD1
j_call: TRBJ2-7

cdr3_nt: TGTGCCATCAGTGAGTCGACAGGGGCGGGTCCACCCCTCCACTTT
cdr3_aa: CAISESTGAGPPLHF
v_call: TRBV10-3
clone_size: NA
d_call: TRBD1
j_call: TRBJ1-6

cdr3_nt: TGTGCCAGCAGATCCGGGACAGGGGGAAACACCATATATTTT
cdr3_aa: CASRSGTGGNTIYF
v_call: TRBV6-5
clone_size: NA
d_call: TRBD1
j_call: TRBJ1-3

cdr3_nt: TGCGCCAGCAGTCCGGGACAGGGTCGAAGCTATGGCTACACCTTC
cdr3_aa: CASSPGQGRSYGYTF
v_call: TRBV5-1
clone_size: NA
d_call: TRBD1
j_call: TRBJ1-2

cdr3_nt: TGTGCCAGTAGTACCCGGGATCGTAATTCACCCCTCCACTTT
cdr3_aa: CASSTRDRNSPLHF
v_call: TRBV19
clone_size: NA
d_call: NA
j_call: TRBJ1-6

cdr3_nt: TGCGCCAGCAGCTGGGGACAGGGGGCTAGCACAGATACGCAGTATTTT
cdr3_aa: CASSWGQGASTDTQYF
v_call: TRBV5-1
clone_size: NA
d_call: TRBD1
j_call: TRBJ2-3

cdr3_nt: TGTGCCAGCAGACGGGGAGGGCCGAACACTGAAGCTTTCTTT
cdr3_aa: CASRRGGPNTEAFF
v_call: TRBV27
clone_size: once
d_call: NA
j_call: TRBJ1-1

cdr3_nt: TGCGCCAGCAGCCAAGAAAAGGCTCAGGGTCTCTACGAGCAGTACTTC
cdr3_aa: CASSQEKAQGLYEQYF
v_call: TRBV4-1
clone_size: NA
d_call: NA
j_call: TRBJ2-7

cdr3_nt: TGTGCCAGTAGTCCTCAGACAGCGCCTAATGGCTACACCTTC
cdr3_aa: CASSPQTAPNGYTF
v_call: TRBV19
clone_size: once
d_call: NA
j_call: TRBJ1-2

cdr3_nt: TGTGCCAGCAGCTTAAAAAGCAGGGGGGACAATCAGCCCCAGCATTTT
cdr3_aa: CASSLKSRGDNQPQHF
v_call: TRBV11-3
clone_size: NA
d_call: TRBD1
j_call: TRBJ1-5